The 10 T cell receptor beta chains below were found in one sample sequenced in a study of T cells in tuberculosis. The time point denotes: new active TB diagnosis, blood taken before or within 7 days of starting treatment. Sequencing was performed with immunoSEQ multiplex PCR; in TCRdb, only in-frame clones are kept and a portion is missing. The profile covers around 30,000 clones, with roughly 94% appearing a single time and 6.8% taken by the ten largest. The specimen comprised PBMCs, sampled at tuberculosis diagnosis. The receptors were gathered from an adult with tuberculosis.

The J gene is TRBJ2-7, the V gene TRBV7-8; D not certain. Germline V gene sequence: CDR1 SGHVS, CDR2 FQNEAQ. The CDR3 has 14 residues. Trimming took off 6 bases at V and 0 bases at J, with 12 bases between the two ends. CDR3 sequence: CASSFQMSSYEQYF. In DNA, the CDR3 is TGTGCCAGCAGTTTCCAAATGAGCTCCTACGAGCAGTACTTC.

This chain connects TRBV7-9 to TRBJ2-2; TRBD2 aligns across 7 bases. Trimming cost V 3 bases and J 0 bases; bases outside gene matches: 7. The CDR3 consists of 17 residues. From germline, CDR1 is SEHNR and CDR2 FQNEAQ (reference sequence). The DNA of the CDR3 is TGTGCCAGCAGCTTTGACCCTAGCGGCGCGAACACCGGGGAGCTGTTTTTT. Translation gives CASSFDPSGANTGELFF.

This chain connects TRBV30 to TRBJ1-6, with 7 bases fitting TRBD1. J gave up 6 bases and V 6 bases, and 11 bases lay outside the gene matches. The CDR3 has 15 amino acids. Germline V gene sequence: CDR1 GTSNPN, CDR2 SVGIG (reference sequence). This chain's CDR3 is CACPSEGAFNSPLHF. The CDR3 DNA follows: TGTGCCTGTCCGTCGGAGGGGGCTTTTAATTCACCCCTCCACTTT.

This chain uses TRBV7-2 with TRBJ2-7; 11 positions match TRBD2. V gave up 1 base and J gave up 7 bases; unmatched junction bases: 0. CDR3 size: 13 residues. Germline V lookup: CDR1 SGHTA, CDR2 FQGNSA. For the CDR3, the DNA is TGTGCCAGCAGCTTAGGACTAGCGGGGGAGCAGTACTTC. Residues: CASSLGLAGEQYF.

The chain couples TRBV6-1 to TRBJ2-7; 13 positions match TRBD2. With 6 bases clipped from V and 4 bases from J, the junction kept 6 bases outside the gene matches. Germline lookup yields CDR1 MNHNS and CDR2 SASEGT. This CDR3 comprises 15 residues. The CDR3 DNA reads TGTGCCAGCAGCGAGGGACTAGCGGGGTTTTACGAGCAGTACTTC. Translated: CASSEGLAGFYEQYF.

Only one count was recorded for this clone. The V and J genes are TRBV30 and TRBJ2-3; 11 bases fit TRBD2. The V gene's germline CDR1 is GTSNPN and CDR2 SVGIG (reference sequence). V shed 0 bases and J 10 bases; nucleotides not matched to a gene: 9. CDR3 length: 15 amino acids. CDR3 sequence (DNA): TGTGCCTGGAGTGTATCTAGCGGGAGGAGGAGCGCGCAGTATTTT. Translated, it gives CAWSVSSGRRSAQYF.

The V call is TRBV4-3, the J call TRBJ1-5; D possibly corresponds to TRBD1 (6 bases). Germline V gene lookup returns CDR1 LGHNA and CDR2 YSLEER. This CDR3 is built from 15 residues. V lost 6 bases to trimming and J lost 5 bases, with 17 bases between them. CDR3 coding DNA: TGCGCCAGCAGTTTGGACAGAGCGGAGGATCAGCCCCAGCATTTT. Translated: CASSLDRAEDQPQHF.

V usage is TRBV2 and J usage is TRBJ2-7; 9 nucleotides line up with TRBD1. J was trimmed by 2 bases and V by 7 bases; bases with no gene match: 9. The CDR3 has 15 amino acids. Germline V gene lookup returns CDR1 SNHLY and CDR2 FYNNEI. CDR3 DNA: TGTGCCAGCACTCCACCGGGACAGGGTCCCTACGAGCAGTACTTC. This encodes CASTPPGQGPYEQYF.

V and J are TRBV13 and TRBJ2-1; D is undetermined. The CDR3 totals 15 residues. Trimming took 4 bases from V and 0 from J, leaving 10 bases between them. The V gene's germline CDR1 is PRHDT and CDR2 FYEKMQ (reference sequence). As DNA, the CDR3 is TGTGCCAGCAGCTCATCGGAGAGCTCCTACAATGAGCAGTTCTTC. Protein product: CASSSSESSYNEQFF.

The chain couples TRBV19 to TRBJ2-6; weak D call: TRBD1 (5 bases). V was pared by 5 bases and J by 0 bases, with 11 bases between. Germline CDR1 LNHDA, CDR2 SQIVND (reference sequence). The CDR3 covers 16 residues. The CDR3, as DNA: TGTGCCAGTAGTCTTTCACAGGTCTCTGGGGCCAACGTCCTGACTTTC. This encodes CASSLSQVSGANVLTF.